These 19 T cell receptor beta chains were all obtained from the same sample, sequenced in a study of T cells in Graves' hyperthyroidism and ophthalmopathy. Amplified TCR beta CDR3 regions came from RNA transcripts. A set of HTBI primers served as the primers for a first-round RT-PCR of the TCR CDR3. TCRdb reprocessed the multiplex PCR reads with MiXCR, giving one entry per CDR3 protein. This table holds around 580,000 distinct CDR3 sequences, about 43% found once. Sequenced: peripheral blood or thyroid tissue (not recorded which). Receptor source: a young woman with Graves' hyperthyroidism.

The CDR3 spells CASRPRGGTDTQYF. The DNA of the CDR3 is TGTGCCAGCAGACCTCGAGGAGGCACAGATACGCAGTATTTT. The chain joins TRBV24-1 to TRBJ2-3; D not certain. V shed 11 bases and J shed 1 base, with 15 bases lying between them. CDR1 and CDR2 from the germline V gene are KGHDR and SFDVKD. The CDR3 is made up of 14 amino acids.

This clonotype has just a few counts. The rearrangement uses TRBV7-2 and TRBJ2-5, with 9 bases aligning to TRBD2. The J call may be in error: the DNA end matches TRBJ2-1 better. Germline V gene data show CDR1 as SGHTA and CDR2 as FQGNSA. CDR3 length equals 15 residues. CDR3 amino acids: CASSFFGSGSDEQFF. The CDR3 nucleotides are TGTGCCAGCAGCTTTTTCGGTAGCGGGAGCGATGAGCAGTTCTTC.

This clonotype was picked up many times. This sequence may be a read error, since a much larger clone differs from it by one base. V gene TRBV12-3 or TRBV12-4 combines with J gene TRBJ1-2; 7 bases agree with TRBD1. V lost 3 bases, J lost 6 bases, and 4 bases stayed unmatched. This CDR3 contains 13 residues. CDR3 sequence reads: CASSFSTGDGYTF. CDR3 in DNA: TGTGCCAGCAGTTTCAGCACAGGGGATGGCTACACCTTC.

This clonotype was counted many times. This chain uses TRBV28 with TRBJ1-2; D call uncertain. The CDR3 sequence is 15 residues long. Germline V gives CDR1 MDHEN, CDR2 SYDVKM. Trimming left V 6 bases short and J 5 bases short, with 19 bases between. The CDR3 nucleotides read TGTGCCAGCAGAAGCCTCGGAGGAAGTAGATATGGCTACACCTTC. It yields the protein CASRSLGGSRYGYTF.

This clonotype was observed at least ten times. The chain uses TRBV4-1 and TRBJ1-1, with unresolved D. The CDR3 is 13 residues long. Germline V gene sequence: CDR1 MGHRA, CDR2 YSYEKL. V lost 7 bases and J lost 5, with 14 bases in between. CDR3 protein: CASIKEGRTEAFF. The CDR3 region has the DNA TGCGCCAGCATTAAGGAGGGAAGAACTGAAGCTTTCTTT.

The chain employs TRBV7-9 and TRBJ1-2, with TRBD1 identical over 8 bases. The ends lost 5 bases at V and 3 bases at J; junction bases unmatched: 5. The CDR3 sequence is 14 residues long. In germline, CDR1 is SEHNR, CDR2 FQNEAQ (reference sequence). CDR3 bases: TGTGCCAGCAGCCCGAGGGACAGGCACTATGGCTACACCTTC. It specifies CASSPRDRHYGYTF.

This clonotype appeared many times. V gene TRBV2 combines with J gene TRBJ2-5, with 14 positions matching TRBD2. The germline gives CDR1 SNHLY, CDR2 FYNNEI. This CDR3 is built from 15 residues. V trimming: 6 bases; J trimming: 4 bases; junction bases outside the gene matches: 4. The CDR3 nucleotides are TGTGCCAGCAGCGTAGGACTAGCGGGAGGAGAGACCCAGTACTTC. Amino acids: CASSVGLAGGETQYF.

This clonotype has at least ten counts. The rearrangement joins TRBV7-3 to TRBJ2-6; D not certain. The length of the CDR3 is 19 residues. V dropped 5 bases and J dropped 0 bases, with 20 bases sitting between them. Germline assignment: CDR1 SGHTA and CDR2 FQGTGA. The CDR3 reads CASSPNIMQAVSGANVLTF. Written as DNA, the CDR3 is TGTGCCAGCAGCCCGAATATCATGCAGGCCGTCTCTGGGGCCAACGTCCTGACTTTC.

The chain is built from TRBV20-1 and TRBJ2-5; 7 bases align to TRBD2. The J segment lost 1 base and the V segment lost 0 bases, leaving 2 bases of the junction unmatched. CDR3 length: 14 amino acids. Germline values: CDR1 DFQATT, CDR2 SNEGSKA (reference sequence). CDR3 sequence reads: CSARDPGGQETQYF. The CDR3 DNA follows: TGCAGTGCTAGAGACCCGGGGGGCCAAGAGACCCAGTACTTC.

This clonotype occurred many times. The rearrangement joins TRBV29-1 to TRBJ2-6; possible D gene TRBD1, 6 bases. The germline V gene encodes CDR1 SQVTM and CDR2 ANQGSEA. V was shortened by 6 bases and J by 4 bases, with 13 bases between the two germline ends. This CDR3 is built from 14 residues. The CDR3 loop reads CSVAERGGANVLTF. DNA for the CDR3: TGCAGCGTCGCGGAGAGGGGGGGGGCCAACGTCCTGACTTTC.

The chain links TRBV7-2 to TRBJ2-5, with 13 bases aligning to TRBD2. The J call may be incorrect, as the DNA end agrees better with TRBJ2-1. The CDR3 sequence is 15 residues long. Germline V lookup: CDR1 SGHTA, CDR2 FQGNSA. The DNA for the CDR3 is TGTGCCAGCAGCTTACTAGGGACTAGCGGGGCTGAGCAGTTCTTC. This sequence encodes CASSLLGTSGAEQFF.

This clonotype was detected ten times or more. V usage is TRBV9 and J usage is TRBJ2-7; TRBD2 might be the D (6 bases). This CDR3 region has 14 residues. The V and J ends lost 0 bases and 6 bases respectively, with 13 bases between them. Germline values: CDR1 SGDLS, CDR2 YYNGEE. DNA of the CDR3: TGTGCCAGCAGCGTAGGGGGGAGGAACCCCGAGCAGTACTTC. Amino acids: CASSVGGRNPEQYF.

V gene TRBV29-1 combines with J gene TRBJ1-2; no clear D gene. Trimming shortened V by 4 bases and J by 2 bases, and 8 bases separated the two germline ends. Germline V lookup: CDR1 SQVTM, CDR2 ANQGSEA. The CDR3 length is 12 residues. The CDR3 here is CSVGTENYGYTF. The CDR3 coding sequence is TGCAGCGTTGGGACGGAGAACTATGGCTACACCTTC.

V is TRBV12-3 or TRBV12-4 and J is TRBJ2-5; either TRBD1 or TRBD2 may fit D (5 bases each). This CDR3 is built from 17 residues. V shed 6 bases and J shed 1 base, with 21 bases lying between them. In DNA form, the CDR3 reads TGTGCCAGCAGCCAAGGGGAGACTGGGGCACTCCAAGAGACCCAGTACTTC. Translation gives CASSQGETGALQETQYF.

Comment on this clonotype: A junction boundary mismatches the germline segment, possibly from a read error. The chain is built from TRBV6-6 and TRBJ2-7; TRBD1 might be the D (6 bases). The germline V gene encodes CDR1 MNHNY and CDR2 SVGAGI (reference sequence). This CDR3 comprises 11 residues. This chain's CDR3 is CASSYLGAQDF. Written as DNA, the CDR3 is TGTGCCAGCAGTTACTTGGGGGCGCAGGACTTC.

This clonotype was seen repeatedly, ten times or more. The chain recombines TRBV10-3 with TRBJ1-2; the D is unclear. With 6 bases removed from V and 8 bases from J, the gap between germline ends came to 10 bases. Germline-derived CDR1 and CDR2 are ENHRY and SYGVKD. The CDR3 contains 11 residues. CDR3 nucleotide sequence: TGTGCCATCAGGGAGACGGGAGGCTACACCTTC. This codes for CAIRETGGYTF.

The chain carries TRBV2 and TRBJ1-6; a weak D match, TRBD1 (5 bases). CDR3 length equals 15 residues. Deletions cut 6 bases from V and 6 bases from J, with 15 bases between. Germline V gene data show CDR1 as SNHLY and CDR2 as FYNNEI. In DNA, the CDR3 is TGTGCCAGCAGCCGCCAGGGAGAGGGTAATTCACCCCTCCACTTT. Translating gives CASSRQGEGNSPLHF.

The chain employs TRBV29-1 and TRBJ2-5; TRBD1 matches at 9 bases. V gave up 6 bases and J gave up 9 bases; unmatched junction bases: 11. CDR3 length: 13 residues. Germline CDR1 is SQVTM and CDR2 is ANQGSEA. The CDR3 region is CSVPGQGDQPQYF. The CDR3, as DNA: TGCAGCGTACCGGGACAGGGTGATCAGCCCCAGTACTTC.

The chain is built from TRBV5-1 and TRBJ2-2; TRBD1 might be the D (6 bases). CDR1 SGHRS and CDR2 YFSETQ come from the germline V gene. The V and J ends lost 1 base and 2 bases respectively, with 9 bases between them. The CDR3 consists of 15 residues. CDR3 bases: TGCGCCAGCAGCTTGCGACAGGACAACACCGGGGAGCTGTTTTTT. Translating gives CASSLRQDNTGELFF.